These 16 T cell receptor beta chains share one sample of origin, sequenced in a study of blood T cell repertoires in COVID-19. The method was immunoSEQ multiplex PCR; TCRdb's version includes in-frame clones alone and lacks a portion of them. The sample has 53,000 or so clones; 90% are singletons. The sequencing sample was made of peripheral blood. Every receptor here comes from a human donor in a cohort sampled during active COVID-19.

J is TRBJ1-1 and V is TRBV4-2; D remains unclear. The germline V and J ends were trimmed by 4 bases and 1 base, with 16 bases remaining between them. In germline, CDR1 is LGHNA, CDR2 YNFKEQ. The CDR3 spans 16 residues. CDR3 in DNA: TGTGCCAGCAGCCGTTCCATTCGGCGGGAGAACACTGAAGCTTTCTTT. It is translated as CASSRSIRRENTEAFF.

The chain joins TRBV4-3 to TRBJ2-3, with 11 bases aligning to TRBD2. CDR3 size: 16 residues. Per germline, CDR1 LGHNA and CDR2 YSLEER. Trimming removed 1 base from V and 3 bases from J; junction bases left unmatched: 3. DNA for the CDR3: TGCGCCAGCAGCCAAGTATTAGCGGGGGGGACAGATACGCAGTATTTT. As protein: CASSQVLAGGTDTQYF.

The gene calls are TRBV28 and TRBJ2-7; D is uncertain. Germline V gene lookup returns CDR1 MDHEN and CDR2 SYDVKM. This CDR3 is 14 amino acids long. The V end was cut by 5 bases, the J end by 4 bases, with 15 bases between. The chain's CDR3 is CASSGQTPRYEQYF. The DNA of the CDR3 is TGTGCCAGCAGTGGCCAGACACCCCGATACGAGCAGTACTTC.

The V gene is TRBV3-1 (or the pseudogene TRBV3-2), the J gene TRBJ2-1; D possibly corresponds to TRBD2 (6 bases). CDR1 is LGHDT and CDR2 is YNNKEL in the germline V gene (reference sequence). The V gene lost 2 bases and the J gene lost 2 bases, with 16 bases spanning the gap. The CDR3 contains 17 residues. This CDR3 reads CASSQRDGGEAYNEQFF. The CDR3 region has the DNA TGTGCCAGCAGCCAACGAGATGGCGGGGAGGCCTACAATGAGCAGTTCTTC.

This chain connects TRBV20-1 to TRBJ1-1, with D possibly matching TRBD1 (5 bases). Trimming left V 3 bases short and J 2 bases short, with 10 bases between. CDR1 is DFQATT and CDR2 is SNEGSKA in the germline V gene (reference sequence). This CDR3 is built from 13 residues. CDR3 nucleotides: TGCAGTGCTAGTTCGGGGGGTAACACTGAAGCTTTCTTT. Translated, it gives CSASSGGNTEAFF.

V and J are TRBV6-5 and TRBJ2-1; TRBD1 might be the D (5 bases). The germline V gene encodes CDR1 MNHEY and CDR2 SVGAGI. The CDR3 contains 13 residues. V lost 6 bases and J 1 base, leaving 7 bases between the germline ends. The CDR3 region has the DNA TGTGCCAGCAGAAGGGGATCCTACAATGAGCAGTTCTTC. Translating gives CASRRGSYNEQFF.

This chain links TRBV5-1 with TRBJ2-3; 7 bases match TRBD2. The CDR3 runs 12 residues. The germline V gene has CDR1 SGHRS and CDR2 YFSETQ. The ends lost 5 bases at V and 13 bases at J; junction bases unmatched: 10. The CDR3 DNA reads TGCGCCAGCAGTTTAACGGGGGGTTCAGAGTATTTT. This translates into CASSLTGGSEYF.

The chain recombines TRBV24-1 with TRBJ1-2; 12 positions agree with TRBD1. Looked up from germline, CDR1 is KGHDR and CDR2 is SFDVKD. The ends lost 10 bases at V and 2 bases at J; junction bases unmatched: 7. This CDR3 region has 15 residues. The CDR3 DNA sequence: TGTGCCACTACCCGGGACAGGGGGCAAAACTATGGCTACACCTTC. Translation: CATTRDRGQNYGYTF.

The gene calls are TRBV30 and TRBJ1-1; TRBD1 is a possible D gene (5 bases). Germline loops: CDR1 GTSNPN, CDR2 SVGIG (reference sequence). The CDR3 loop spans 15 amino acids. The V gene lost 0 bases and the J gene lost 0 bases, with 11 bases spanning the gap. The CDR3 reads CAWSVPGTVNTEAFF. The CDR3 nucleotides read TGTGCCTGGAGTGTACCCGGGACTGTGAACACTGAAGCTTTCTTT. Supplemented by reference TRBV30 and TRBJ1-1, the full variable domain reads SQTIHQWPATLVQPVGSPLSLECTVEGTSNPNLYWYRQAAGRGLQLLFYSVGIGQISSEVPQNLSASRPQDRQFILSSKKLLLSDSGFYLCAWSVPGTVNTEAFFGQGTRLTVV.

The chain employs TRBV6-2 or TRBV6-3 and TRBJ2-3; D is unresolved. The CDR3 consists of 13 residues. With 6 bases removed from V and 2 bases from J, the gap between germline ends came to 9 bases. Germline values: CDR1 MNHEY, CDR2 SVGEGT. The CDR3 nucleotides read TGTGCCAGCAGCCTTGAGAACACAGATACGCAGTATTTT. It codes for CASSLENTDTQYF.

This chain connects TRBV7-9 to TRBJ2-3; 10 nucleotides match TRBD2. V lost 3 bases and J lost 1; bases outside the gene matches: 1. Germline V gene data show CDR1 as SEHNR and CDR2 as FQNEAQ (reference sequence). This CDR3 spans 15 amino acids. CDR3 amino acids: CASSFGLAGTDTQYF. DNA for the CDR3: TGTGCCAGCAGCTTCGGACTAGCGGGCACAGATACGCAGTATTTT.

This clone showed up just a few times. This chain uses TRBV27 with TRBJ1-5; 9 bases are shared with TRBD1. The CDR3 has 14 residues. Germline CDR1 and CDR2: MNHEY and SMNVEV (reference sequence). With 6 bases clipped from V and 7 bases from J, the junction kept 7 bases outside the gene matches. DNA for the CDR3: TGTGCCAGCAGCAGAACAGGGGGCGGACAGCCCCAGCATTTT. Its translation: CASSRTGGGQPQHF.

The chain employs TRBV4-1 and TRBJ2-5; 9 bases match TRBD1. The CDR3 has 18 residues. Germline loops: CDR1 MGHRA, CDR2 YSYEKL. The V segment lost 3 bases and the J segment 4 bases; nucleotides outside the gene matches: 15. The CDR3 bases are TGCGCCAGCAGCCATGCCCTCCCCGGGACAGGGAGAGGAGAGACCCAGTACTTC. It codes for CASSHALPGTGRGETQYF.

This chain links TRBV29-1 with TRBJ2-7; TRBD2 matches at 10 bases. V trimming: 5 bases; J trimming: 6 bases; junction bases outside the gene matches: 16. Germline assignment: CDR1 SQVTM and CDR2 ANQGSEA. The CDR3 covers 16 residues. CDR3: CSVSGSGRAYSSEQYF. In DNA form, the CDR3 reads TGCAGCGTTTCGGGAAGCGGGAGGGCCTATTCTTCCGAGCAGTACTTC.

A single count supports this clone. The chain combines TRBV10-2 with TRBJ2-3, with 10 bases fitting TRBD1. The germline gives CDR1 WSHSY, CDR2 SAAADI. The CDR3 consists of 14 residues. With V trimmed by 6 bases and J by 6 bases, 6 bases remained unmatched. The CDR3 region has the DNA TGCGCCAGCAGGACCGGACAGGGGGTGGATACGCAGTATTTT. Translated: CASRTGQGVDTQYF.

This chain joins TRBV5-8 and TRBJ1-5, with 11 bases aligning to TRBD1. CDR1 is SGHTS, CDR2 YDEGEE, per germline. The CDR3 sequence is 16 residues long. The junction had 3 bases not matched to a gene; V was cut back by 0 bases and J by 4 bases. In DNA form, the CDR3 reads TGTGCCAGCAGCTTGGGGACAGGGGGCCGGAATCAGCCCCAGCATTTT. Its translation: CASSLGTGGRNQPQHF. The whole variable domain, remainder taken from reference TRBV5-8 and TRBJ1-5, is EAGVTQSPTHLIKTRGQQATLRCSPISGHTSVYWYQQALGLGLQFLLWYDEGEERNRGNFPPRFSGRQFPNYSSELNVNALELEDSALYLCASSLGTGGRNQPQHFGDGTRLSIL.